The TCR beta chain under discussion was sequenced for a study of blood T cells in healthy people across ages. Samples had at least 6.5 million PBMCs isolated from them. The trim removed 10 bases at V and 5 bases at J, leaving 4 bases unmatched. From germline, CDR1 is MNHEY and CDR2 SVGAGI. This CDR3 has 13 residues. Primed by a sample-barcoded 5' primer and a J-beta primer mix, a second PCR proceeded for about 6 to 11 cycles. Via MiXCR, TCRdb re-called the 5' RACE reads, giving one row per CDR3 protein. In the table there are about 1 million distinct CDR3 sequences, around 45% of which are singletons. General study results and limits: Comparison with aged donors showed that long-lived donors had more naive CD4+ cells and higher diversity.

Turning to this clonotype: Its antigen is not known.

The J gene is TRBJ2-5, the V gene TRBV6-5; TRBD2 matches 13 bases. The TCR sequence derives from a woman aged 55-70 years in good health. Sequences were obtained from blood. CDR3 region: CATGLAGAETQYF. As DNA, the CDR3 is TGTGCCACCGGACTAGCGGGAGCTGAGACCCAGTACTTC.